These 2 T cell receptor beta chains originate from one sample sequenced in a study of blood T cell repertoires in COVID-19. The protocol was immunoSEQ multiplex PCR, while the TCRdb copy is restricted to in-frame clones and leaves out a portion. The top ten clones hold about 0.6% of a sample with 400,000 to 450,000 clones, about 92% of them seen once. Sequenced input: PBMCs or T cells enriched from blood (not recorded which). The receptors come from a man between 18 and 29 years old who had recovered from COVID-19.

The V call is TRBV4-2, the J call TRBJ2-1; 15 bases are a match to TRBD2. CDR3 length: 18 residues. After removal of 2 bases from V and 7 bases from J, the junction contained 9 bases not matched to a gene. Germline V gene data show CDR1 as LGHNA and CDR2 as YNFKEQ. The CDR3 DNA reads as TGTGCCAGCAGCCAAACTGGGACTAGCGGGAGGTGGGTGAATGAGCAGTTCTTC. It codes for CASSQTGTSGRWVNEQFF.

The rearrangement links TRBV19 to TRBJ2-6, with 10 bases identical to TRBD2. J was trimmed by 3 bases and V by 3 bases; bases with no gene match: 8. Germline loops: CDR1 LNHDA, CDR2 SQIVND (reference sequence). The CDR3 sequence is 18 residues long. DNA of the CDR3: TGTGCCAGTAGTATCCGGCTAGCGGGAGAGGGTGGGGCCAACGTCCTGACTTTC. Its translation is CASSIRLAGEGGANVLTF.